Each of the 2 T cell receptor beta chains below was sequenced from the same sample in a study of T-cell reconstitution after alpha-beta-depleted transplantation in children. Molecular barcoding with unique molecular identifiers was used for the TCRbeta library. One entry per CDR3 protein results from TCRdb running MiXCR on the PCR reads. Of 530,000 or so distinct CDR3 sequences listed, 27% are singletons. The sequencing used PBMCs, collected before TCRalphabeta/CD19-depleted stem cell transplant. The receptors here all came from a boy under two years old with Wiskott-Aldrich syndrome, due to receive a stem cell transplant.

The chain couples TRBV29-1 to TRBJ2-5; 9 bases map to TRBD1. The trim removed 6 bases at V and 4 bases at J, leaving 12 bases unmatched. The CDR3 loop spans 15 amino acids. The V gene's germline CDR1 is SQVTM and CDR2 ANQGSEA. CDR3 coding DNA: TGCAGCGTCGCCTCCGGGACAGGGTTTTTAGAGACCCAGTACTTC. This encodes CSVASGTGFLETQYF.

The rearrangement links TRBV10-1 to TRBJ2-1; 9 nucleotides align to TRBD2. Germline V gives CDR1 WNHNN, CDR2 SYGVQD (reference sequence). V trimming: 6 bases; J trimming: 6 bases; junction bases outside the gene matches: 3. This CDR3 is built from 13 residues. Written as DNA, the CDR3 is TGCGCCAGCAGGCCAGCGGGGGGCAATGAGCAGTTCTTC. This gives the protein CASRPAGGNEQFF.